These 3 T cell receptor beta chains were sequenced from one sample in a study of T cell responses to AZD1222 COVID-19 vaccine. Generated by immunoSEQ multiplex PCR, the TCRdb table keeps only in-frame clones and is missing some. This repertoire shows some 120,000 clones, around 90% found once; its top ten account for about 1.2%. The material sequenced was peripheral blood, taken on day 0 of AZD1222 vaccination. Source of these receptors: an adult in good health.

This clone was seen a handful of times. The rearrangement links TRBV9 to TRBJ1-1, with D hard to call. Germline V gene lookup returns CDR1 SGDLS and CDR2 YYNGEE. V shed 2 bases and J shed 1 base, with 6 bases lying between them. CDR3 size: 13 residues. The CDR3 spells CASSVSPNTEAFF. CDR3 DNA: TGTGCCAGCAGCGTCAGTCCGAACACTGAAGCTTTCTTT.

In DNA form, the CDR3 reads TGTGCCAGCAGCGCCCGAGGGGTGACTGGAAACACCATATATTTT. Residues: CASSARGVTGNTIYF. The chain combines TRBV9 with TRBJ1-3; D is perhaps TRBD1 (5 bases). The CDR3 covers 15 residues. The V gene lost 3 bases and the J gene lost 2 bases, with 12 bases spanning the gap. Germline V lookup: CDR1 SGDLS, CDR2 YYNGEE.

The genes are TRBV28 and TRBJ2-1, with a weak D call TRBD2 (7 bases). V lost 6 bases and J lost 0, with 18 bases in between. The CDR3 has 17 residues. Germline V gene lookup returns CDR1 MDHEN and CDR2 SYDVKM. CDR3 amino acids: CASRGIGGVSSYNEQFF. The CDR3 DNA reads as TGTGCCAGCAGAGGGATAGGGGGGGTGAGCTCCTACAATGAGCAGTTCTTC.